This entry concerns a single T cell receptor (beta chain). The CDR3 extends over 17 amino acids. Trimming removed 2 bases from V and 6 bases from J; junction bases left unmatched: 9. CDR1 and CDR2 from the germline V gene are ENHRY and SYGVKD. This sample is part of a study of HIV-infected patients and healthy controls. Alpha and beta constant-region primers primed reverse transcription of 400 to 500 ng RNA. Using multiplexing indices, alpha and beta chain libraries were generated apart by chain-specific third strand synthesis. TCRdb reanalysed the 5' RACE reads using MiXCR and keeps one entry per CDR3 protein. The sample yields about 13,000 distinct CDR3 sequences, roughly a tenth seen once. All unsorted peripheral T cells were captured because whole blood was used without fractionation.

The chain couples TRBV10-3 to TRBJ2-1; 11 nucleotides agree with TRBD2. Sequencing used blood. The origin of this receptor is an adult in good health. The CDR3, as DNA: TGTGCCATCAGTGAGGATAGCGGGAGGGCCCCCCTCAATGAGCAGTTCTTC. Amino acids: CAISEDSGRAPLNEQFF.